Sequencing of this T cell receptor beta chain was carried out in a study of blood T cells in healthy people across ages. This CDR3 contains 16 residues. Germline V gene data show CDR1 as LGHNA and CDR2 as YNFKEQ. Trimming at V came to 6 bases and at J to 2 bases, leaving 12 bases not matched to a gene. There were at least 6 micrograms of total RNA extracted from every sample. Through a sample-barcoded 5' primer and a J-beta primer mix, a second PCR was run for roughly 7 to 11 cycles. From the 5' RACE reads, TCRdb called clonotypes with MiXCR, one entry per CDR3 protein. The sample lists over a million distinct CDR3 sequences, approximately 59% occurring once. Worth noting for this clonotype: Its cognate antigen is unknown.

The study's findings and limits: Higher naive T cell percentage went strongly together with higher TCR beta diversity. PBMCs were not sorted, which prevented a conclusive comparison of naive versus antigen-experienced cells. A roughly linear fall in TCR beta diversity per million T cells was seen with increasing age.

Material for sequencing was blood. The receptor was isolated from a man between 18 and 35 years old in good health. V usage is TRBV4-2 and J usage is TRBJ2-5, with 7 nucleotides matching TRBD2. CDR3 nucleotide sequence: TGTGCCAGCAGTCAGCTCGGGGAGGGCCTACAAGAGACCCAGTACTTC. This gives the protein CASSQLGEGLQETQYF.